This T cell receptor beta chain was captured by sequencing in a study of regulatory dendritic cells for organ transplantation. Study context: Regulatory dendritic cells were monocyte-derived, receiving vitamin D3 on days 0 and 4 and IL-10 on day 4.

Clones were read by immunoSEQ multiplex PCR, and TCRdb kept only the in-frame ones, dropping some. The repertoire holds roughly 20,000 clones, with roughly 80% as singletons. The trim removed 6 bases at V and 3 bases at J, leaving 4 bases unmatched. The CDR3 totals 14 residues. From germline, CDR1 is MNHEY and CDR2 SVGAGI. About this clone itself: No antigen is known for it.

Sorted T cells were CFSE-labeled and cultured 5 days with allogeneic regulatory or mature dendritic cells at 1:10. The specimen sequenced was memory CD4+ T cells from blood cultured with regulatory dendritic cells. Subset denoted: CD45RO+ memory T cells. The clonotype originates from a human donor in good health. The chain joins TRBV6-5 to TRBJ2-7, with 11 bases aligning to TRBD2. CDR3 amino acids: CASSRGTSGYEQYF. The CDR3 bases are TGTGCCAGCAGCCGGGGGACTAGCGGCTACGAGCAGTACTTC.